Listed here are 5 T cell receptor beta chains from one sample, sequenced in a study of T cells in narcolepsy. Clones were read by immunoSEQ multiplex PCR, and TCRdb kept only the in-frame ones, dropping some. The repertoire holds approximately 24,000 clones, 70% to 85% seen once, with approximately 0.7% in the top ten. The sequenced sample consisted of CD45RA- memory CD4+ T cells from PBMCs. These receptors were obtained from a human donor with narcolepsy.

The J gene is TRBJ2-7, the V gene TRBV6-1; either TRBD1 or TRBD2 may fit D (5 bases each). CDR1 and CDR2 (germline): MNHNS, SASEGT. V lost 6 bases and J lost 11, with 20 bases in between. CDR3 length: 13 residues. CDR3 amino acids: CASRGTDFAVKYF. The CDR3, as DNA: TGTGCCAGCAGAGGGACCGACTTCGCAGTGAAGTACTTC.

This chain uses TRBV27 with TRBJ1-1; D is unclear. V was shortened by 6 bases and J by 5 bases, with 16 bases between the two germline ends. The CDR3 spans 14 residues. Germline CDR1 and CDR2: MNHEY and SMNVEV (reference sequence). The CDR3 sequence: CASSPDGRKTEAFF. CDR3 coding DNA: TGTGCCAGCAGCCCAGACGGACGGAAGACTGAAGCTTTCTTT.

This clone was counted a single time. This rearrangement joins TRBV5-5 to TRBJ2-7, with D perhaps matching TRBD2 (5 bases). The CDR3 is 13 amino acids. Germline assignment: CDR1 SGHKS and CDR2 YYEKEE (reference sequence). V was cut by 1 base and J by 7 bases, with 12 bases left in between. The CDR3 nucleotides are TGTGCCAGCAGCTTGACCCCCCCGGGAGAGCAGTACTTC. Translating gives CASSLTPPGEQYF.

The V and J genes are TRBV9 and TRBJ2-7, with TRBD2 as a possible D gene (5 bases). Germline V gives CDR1 SGDLS, CDR2 YYNGEE. Between the trimmed V and J ends, which lost 0 bases and 7 bases, there was a span of 11 bases. CDR3 length: 13 amino acids. DNA for the CDR3: TGTGCCAGCAGCGTAGGACCACCGGGGGAGCAGTACTTC. Protein sequence: CASSVGPPGEQYF.

There are a few counts of this clone. The chain carries TRBV5-1 and TRBJ1-3; possible D gene TRBD1, 5 bases. The CDR3 has 14 amino acids. Trimming left V 4 bases short and J 2 bases short, with 10 bases between. Germline values: CDR1 SGHRS, CDR2 YFSETQ. The CDR3 protein is CASSPGGTGNTIYF. DNA for the CDR3: TGCGCCAGCAGCCCCGGGGGGACTGGAAACACCATATATTTT.